This entry features one TCR beta chain sequence. These data are taken from a study of OX40 agonist ivuxolimab in advanced cancers. Sequencing used immunoSEQ multiplex PCR; TCRdb keeps in-frame clones, though not all of them. The sample records 100,000 to 110,000 clones, about 88% being singletons. The V segment lost 8 bases and the J segment 3 bases; nucleotides outside the gene matches: 3. Germline CDR1 LGHNT, CDR2 FRNRAP. There are 12 residues in the CDR3. Sequenced here: CD4+ or CD8+ T cells sorted from blood, sampled in a trial of the OX40 agonist ivuxolimab. The chain recombines TRBV12-5 with TRBJ1-2, with 7 nucleotides matching TRBD1. The origin of this receptor is an adult with an advanced solid tumor such as melanoma, head and neck, liver or kidney cancer. The CDR3 protein is CASSGTDYGYTF. The DNA of the CDR3 is TGTGCTAGTTCCGGGACAGACTATGGCTACACCTTC.